This T cell receptor (beta chain) appears in the sequencing data of a study of T cell responses to AZD1222 COVID-19 vaccine. V was clipped by 0 bases and J by 4 bases, with 13 bases between them. The CDR3 is 16 residues long. Germline lookup yields CDR1 LGHNA and CDR2 YNFKEQ. The table came from immunoSEQ multiplex PCR; TCRdb's copy has only in-frame clones and leaves some out. The data contain about 66,000 clones, over 75% of them singletons. The sample consisted of peripheral blood, taken on day 0 of AZD1222 vaccination. The sequence was collected from an adult in good health. J is TRBJ2-1 and V is TRBV4-2, with D perhaps matching TRBD2 (7 bases). The CDR3 reads CASSQDAGGRYNEQFF. The CDR3 nucleotides read TGTGCCAGCAGCCAAGATGCCGGGGGGCGGTACAATGAGCAGTTCTTC.